These 21 T cell receptor beta chains were sequenced from one sample in a study of PD-1 blockade in mismatch repair-deficient tumors. Clones were read by immunoSEQ multiplex PCR, and TCRdb kept only the in-frame ones, dropping some. This sample has about 51,000 clones, with about 80% found just once. The sequenced sample was peripheral blood, obtained 4 weeks after starting pembrolizumab. The receptors originated from an adult with mismatch repair-deficient cancer.

The chain joins TRBV29-1 to TRBJ2-7; D ambiguous. Germline CDR1 reads SQVTM; CDR2 reads ANQGSEA. V was shortened by 1 base and J by 2 bases, with 9 bases between the two germline ends. The CDR3 is made up of 13 amino acids. The CDR3 loop is CSVEVGRTYEQYF. DNA of the CDR3: TGCAGCGTTGAAGTAGGCAGAACCTACGAGCAGTACTTC.

This clone has just a few counts. This chain links TRBV5-6 with TRBJ2-5; D remains ambiguous. V was shortened by 2 bases and J by 4 bases, with 12 bases between the two germline ends. The CDR3 has 14 residues. CDR1 is SGHDT and CDR2 is YYEEEE in the germline V gene. The CDR3 coding sequence is TGTGCCAGCAGCTTTTTAGTGGCTCGAGAGACCCAGTACTTC. Protein: CASSFLVARETQYF.

The chain uses TRBV7-2 and TRBJ1-5; D remains ambiguous. The CDR3 covers 13 residues. The V and J ends lost 4 bases and 5 bases respectively, with 9 bases between them. Germline V lookup: CDR1 SGHTA, CDR2 FQGNSA. The CDR3 DNA follows: TGTGCCAGCAGCTCCGGGGTTTATCAGCCCCAGCATTTT. It yields the protein CASSSGVYQPQHF.

The chain joins TRBV4-1 to TRBJ2-1; D perhaps matches TRBD2 (5 bases). Germline loops: CDR1 MGHRA, CDR2 YSYEKL. Trimming stripped 4 bases from V and 3 bases from J, with 13 bases between. This CDR3 is built from 15 residues. In nucleotides, the CDR3 is TGCGCCAGCAGCCCTCGGACGGGGATCTACAATGAGCAGTTCTTC. This translates into CASSPRTGIYNEQFF.

V usage is TRBV9 and J usage is TRBJ1-3, with D unclear. The CDR3 totals 15 residues. CDR1 is SGDLS, CDR2 YYNGEE, per germline. The V end was cut by 3 bases, the J end by 0 bases, with 10 bases between. The CDR3 nucleotides read TGTGCCAGCAGCGCGGACGCCGGCTCTGGAAACACCATATATTTT. This gives the protein CASSADAGSGNTIYF.

The chain uses TRBV6-5 and TRBJ2-7, with 12 nucleotides matching TRBD2. Germline V gene lookup returns CDR1 MNHEY and CDR2 SVGAGI. This CDR3 has 14 residues. The V gene end was trimmed by 10 bases and the J gene end by 5 bases; junction bases not matched to a gene: 9. CDR3 residues: CATRPGLAGHEQYF. In nucleotides, the CDR3 is TGTGCCACGCGCCCGGGACTAGCGGGTCACGAGCAGTACTTC.

This chain connects TRBV6-6 to TRBJ2-5, with D perhaps TRBD2 (5 bases). The DNA end is more similar to TRBJ2-7, so the J call may be wrong. This CDR3 has 14 residues. Germline V gene sequence: CDR1 MNHNY, CDR2 SVGAGI (reference sequence). The CDR3 sequence is CASSSTLLLDEQYF. The CDR3 region has the DNA TGTGCCAGCAGTTCCACCCTCTTACTAGACGAGCAGTACTTC.

The chain combines TRBV2 with TRBJ1-2; D is unclear. The V gene lost 9 bases and the J gene lost 0 bases, with 8 bases spanning the gap. The CDR3 contains 12 residues. Germline V lookup: CDR1 SNHLY, CDR2 FYNNEI. The CDR3 sequence: CASGPANYGYTF. CDR3 coding DNA: TGTGCCAGTGGGCCAGCTAACTATGGCTACACCTTC.

The count of this clone is one. The chain links TRBV28 to TRBJ1-2; the D gene is possibly TRBD1 (5 bases). With 9 bases removed from V and 5 bases from J, the gap between germline ends came to 13 bases. This CDR3 region has 12 residues. Germline assignment: CDR1 MDHEN and CDR2 SYDVKM. This CDR3 is CASRPQGYGYTF. The DNA of the CDR3 is TGTGCCAGTAGACCCCAGGGTTATGGCTACACCTTC.

This clone was counted between two and nine times. The rearrangement uses TRBV9 and TRBJ2-5, with TRBD1 identical over 7 bases. Germline CDR1 SGDLS, CDR2 YYNGEE. Trimming removed 4 bases from V and 4 bases from J; junction bases left unmatched: 7. The CDR3 loop spans 14 amino acids. The CDR3 protein is CASSPPTGIETQYF. The CDR3 bases are TGTGCCAGCAGCCCCCCGACAGGGATAGAGACCCAGTACTTC.

The CDR3 DNA follows: TGTGCCAGCAGCCGTTATAGCGGAGCCGACACCGGGGAGCTGTTTTTT. The encoded protein is CASSRYSGADTGELFF. The chain employs TRBV7-6 and TRBJ2-2, with D possibly TRBD2 on 6 matching bases. The CDR3 runs to 16 residues. Germline CDR1 SGHVS, CDR2 FNYEAQ. The V gene lost 5 bases and the J gene lost 3 bases, with 16 bases spanning the gap.

This chain joins TRBV4-1 and TRBJ2-3, with 8 bases lining up with TRBD1. The CDR3 has 17 amino acids. Trimming at V came to 6 bases and at J to 2 bases, leaving 13 bases not matched to a gene. Looked up from germline, CDR1 is MGHRA and CDR2 is YSYEKL. CDR3 loop: CASSRPPGQVNTDTQYF. The DNA of the CDR3 is TGCGCCAGCAGTCGACCGCCGGGACAGGTGAACACAGATACGCAGTATTTT.

This chain links TRBV5-6 with TRBJ2-7; no clear D. The V end lost 2 bases, the J end lost 4 bases, and 13 bases lay between the germline ends. The CDR3 covers 14 residues. Germline V lookup: CDR1 SGHDT, CDR2 YYEEEE. CDR3 bases: TGTGCCAGCAGCTTCATTGGACGACGGTACGAGCAGTACTTC. This gives the protein CASSFIGRRYEQYF.

Turning to this clone: Just one base apart from a much larger clone, this may be a read error. The chain employs TRBV7-2 and TRBJ2-7, with D possibly being TRBD2 (5 bases). This CDR3 has 12 residues. Germline V gives CDR1 SGHTA, CDR2 FQGNSA. V lost 4 bases and J lost 3, with 7 bases in between. The CDR3 loop is CASSSDYYEQYF. CDR3 bases: TGTGCCAGCAGCTCCGACTACTACGAGCAGTACTTC. Full variable domain (missing parts from reference TRBV7-2 and TRBJ2-7): GAGVSQSPSNKVTEKGKDVELRCDPISGHTALYWYRQSLGQGLEFLIYFQGNSAPDKSGLPSDRFSAERTGGSVSTLTIQRTQQEDSAVYLCASSSDYYEQYFGPGTRLTVT.

This clone occurred once. This chain links TRBV27 with TRBJ1-5, with TRBD1 as a possible D gene (6 bases). Germline CDR1 and CDR2: MNHEY and SMNVEV (reference sequence). V lost 6 bases and J lost 1, with 7 bases in between. This CDR3 is built from 13 residues. The CDR3 DNA follows: TGTGCCAGCAGCGGGGGCAGCAATCAGCCCCAGCATTTT. This gives the protein CASSGGSNQPQHF.

J is TRBJ2-1 and V is TRBV6-5, with TRBD1 matching 9 bases. Germline V gene data show CDR1 as MNHEY and CDR2 as SVGAGI. V trimming: 5 bases; J trimming: 6 bases; junction bases outside the gene matches: 8. The CDR3 runs 15 residues. CDR3 nucleotides: TGTGCCAGCAGTAACAGGGGGCAAGTGGGCAATGAGCAGTTCTTC. This codes for CASSNRGQVGNEQFF.

The chain employs TRBV7-3 and TRBJ1-1; D not certain. The CDR3 sequence is 15 residues long. Germline-derived CDR1 and CDR2 are SGHTA and FQGTGA. V was shortened by 0 bases and J by 0 bases, with 8 bases between the two germline ends. The CDR3 protein is CASSLTYVLNTEAFF. In nucleotides, the CDR3 is TGTGCCAGCAGCTTAACTTACGTATTGAACACTGAAGCTTTCTTT.

The J gene is TRBJ2-4, the V gene TRBV4-1; no definite D call. CDR1 is MGHRA, CDR2 YSYEKL, per germline. The CDR3 has 15 amino acids. V was pared by 4 bases and J by 0 bases, with 10 bases between. CDR3 sequence reads: CASSLLNQAKNIQYF. The CDR3 bases are TGCGCCAGCAGCCTATTGAACCAAGCCAAAAACATTCAGTACTTC.

The chain has TRBV11-3 and TRBJ2-7; D possibly corresponds to TRBD1 (6 bases). Germline V CDR1 and CDR2: SGHNT, YENEEA. This CDR3 has 14 residues. V was clipped by 3 bases and J by 3 bases, with 12 bases between them. The CDR3 sequence is CASSFGQGIYEQYF. The CDR3 DNA is TGTGCCAGCAGCTTTGGCCAGGGGATCTACGAGCAGTACTTC. The full variable domain, its missing parts supplied by reference TRBV11-3 and TRBJ2-7, is EAGVVQSPRYKIIEKKQPVAFWCNPISGHNTLYWYLQNLGQGPELLIRYENEEAVDDSQLPKDRFSAERLKGVDSTLKIQPAELGDSAVYLCASSFGQGIYEQYFGPGTRLTVT.

The J gene is TRBJ2-7, the V gene TRBV29-1; the D is unclear. The V end lost 4 bases, the J end lost 3 bases, and 10 bases lay between the germline ends. Per germline, CDR1 SQVTM and CDR2 ANQGSEA. The CDR3 contains 12 residues. The CDR3 reads CSVGGNYYEQYF. The CDR3 DNA reads as TGCAGCGTTGGAGGAAACTACTACGAGCAGTACTTC.

In DNA form, the CDR3 reads TGCGCCAGCCTGGCCAAGCGGTCCTACGAGCAGTACTTC. Its protein product is CASLAKRSYEQYF. V gene TRBV10-1 combines with J gene TRBJ2-7; tentatively, D is TRBD2 (5 bases). There are 13 residues in the CDR3. V lost 8 bases and J 1 base, leaving 12 bases between the germline ends. Germline V gene sequence: CDR1 WNHNN, CDR2 SYGVQD (reference sequence).